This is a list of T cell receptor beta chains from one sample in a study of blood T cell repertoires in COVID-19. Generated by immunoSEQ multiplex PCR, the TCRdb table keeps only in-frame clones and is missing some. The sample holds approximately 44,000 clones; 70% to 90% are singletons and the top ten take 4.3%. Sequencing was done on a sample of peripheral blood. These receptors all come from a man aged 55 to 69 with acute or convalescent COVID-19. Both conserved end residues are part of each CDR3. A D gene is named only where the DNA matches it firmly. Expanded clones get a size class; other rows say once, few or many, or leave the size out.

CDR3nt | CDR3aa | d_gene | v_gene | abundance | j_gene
TGTGCAAGTCGCTCTGCGACGGGTGTAGGCTACACCTTC | CASRSATGVGYTF | . | TRBV12-2 | . | TRBJ1-2
TGTGCCACGGGACAGCGGGGCTACACCTTC | CATGQRGYTF | TRBD1 | TRBV10-3 | . | TRBJ1-2
TGTGCCAGCAGCCAAGACGGGGACAGGGGAAATAATGGCTACACCTTC | CASSQDGDRGNNGYTF | TRBD1 | TRBV14 | . | TRBJ1-2
TGCGCCAGCAGCCAAGGAACAGGGGGCTACACTGAAGCTTTCTTT | CASSQGTGGYTEAFF | TRBD1 | TRBV4-1 | few | TRBJ1-1
TGCGCCAGCAGCCAAGAGTCCGAAGGAGAGTACTTC | CASSQESEGEYF | . | TRBV4-3 | once | TRBJ2-7
TGCGCCAGCAGCCAAGATGGGGGGACCGTATACAATGAGCAGTTCTTC | CASSQDGGTVYNEQFF | . | TRBV4-1 | . | TRBJ2-1
TGTGCCAGCAGCCAAGCTAGCAGCACTGAAGCTTTCTTT | CASSQASSTEAFF | . | TRBV3-1/TRBV3-2 | . | TRBJ1-1
TGTGCCAGCAGTCCGGGGGACGGCAGGGATGGCTACACCTTC | CASSPGDGRDGYTF | . | TRBV27 | . | TRBJ1-2
TGTGCCAGCAGCTGGGATGACAGTACTAATTCACCCCTCCACTTT | CASSWDDSTNSPLHF | . | TRBV7-6 | . | TRBJ1-6
TGTGCCAGCAGCTCTAGCGGGGGGTACGAGCAGTACTTC | CASSSSGGYEQYF | TRBD2 | TRBV7-2 | . | TRBJ2-7
TGTGCCACCAGCAGAGTGGGGGCGAACTATGGCTACACCTTC | CATSRVGANYGYTF | . | TRBV15 | . | TRBJ1-2
TGTGCCAGCAGCTTGGCCGGACAGGATTATGGCTACACCTTC | CASSLAGQDYGYTF | TRBD1 | TRBV5-6 | . | TRBJ1-2
TGTGCCAGCAGGCGGGACAGGCCGGGGGAGGGCAATCAGCCCCAGCATTTT | CASRRDRPGEGNQPQHF | TRBD1 | TRBV2 | . | TRBJ1-5
TGTGCCAGTAGTATAGAATACAAGTTCACAGATACGCAGTATTTT | CASSIEYKFTDTQYF | . | TRBV19 | . | TRBJ2-3
TGTGCCAGCAGCGTATCACAGGGTGAGGGCACTGAAGCTTTCTTT | CASSVSQGEGTEAFF | . | TRBV11-2 | . | TRBJ1-1
TGTGCCAGCAGCTTAGACAGGGGGCTTTATGGCTACACCTTC | CASSLDRGLYGYTF | TRBD1 | TRBV7-2 | . | TRBJ1-2
TGTGCCAGCAGCCACACAGGGCAGTCACCCCTCCACTTT | CASSHTGQSPLHF | . | TRBV14 | medium-sized | TRBJ1-6
TGTGCCACCAGTGGGGACAGGGGCTACCCACCGGTACTAGTCAGCGACACAGATACGCAGTATTTT | CATSGDRGYPPVLVSDTDTQYF | TRBD1 | TRBV24-1 | once | TRBJ2-3
TGCGCCAGCAGCTGGACAGGGACTAACACTGAAGCTTTCTTT | CASSWTGTNTEAFF | TRBD1 | TRBV5-1 | . | TRBJ1-1
TGCAGTGCTACTAAGACAGATACGCAGTATTTT | CSATKTDTQYF | . | TRBV20-1 | . | TRBJ2-3
TGTGCCAGCAGCTTAGGCGTCCGGAGCACAGATACGCAGTATTTT | CASSLGVRSTDTQYF | . | TRBV7-2 | . | TRBJ2-3
TGTGCCAGCAGCCCTCTAACAGGGGTGGACGGGGAGCTGTTTTTT | CASSPLTGVDGELFF | TRBD1 | TRBV7-9 | . | TRBJ2-2
TGTGCCAGCAGCCAAGATCCCACTAGCGGGGGTTACGAGCAGTACTTC | CASSQDPTSGGYEQYF | TRBD2 | TRBV3-1/TRBV3-2 | . | TRBJ2-7
TGTGCCAGCAGCCCAGTCCGTGGTTCCGCCTATGGCTACACCTTC | CASSPVRGSAYGYTF | . | TRBV7-2 | . | TRBJ1-2
TGTGCCAGCAGTGAAGCAAATCAGGGACTAGTCCCTTACAATGAGCAGTTCTTC | CASSEANQGLVPYNEQFF | TRBD2 | TRBV2 | . | TRBJ2-1
TGTGCCAGCAGTCCGCGAGCGGGGGGGGCTTTGAATGAGCAGTTCTTC | CASSPRAGGALNEQFF | TRBD2 | TRBV7-8 | . | TRBJ2-1
TGTGCCAGCAGCGCTAACAGGGGTACCTATGGCTACACCTTC | CASSANRGTYGYTF | TRBD1 | TRBV7-2 | . | TRBJ1-2
TGTGCCAGCAGTCCGCGGGGGCTATCCTACGAGCAGTACTTC | CASSPRGLSYEQYF | . | TRBV6-2/TRBV6-3 | . | TRBJ2-7
TGTGCCAGCAGTGGGACTAGGGGCCGGACAGATACGCAGTATTTT | CASSGTRGRTDTQYF | TRBD2 | TRBV2 | . | TRBJ2-3
TGTGCCAGCAGCACGATTCCCGAAGCCAGGTTTCATTTT | CASSTIPEARFHF | . | TRBV21-1 | . | TRBJ1-4
TGTGCCAGCAGTAAACAGGGGGGGTACGAGCAGTACTTC | CASSKQGGYEQYF | . | TRBV2 | . | TRBJ2-7
TGTGCCAGCAGCCACCGGGACAATCAGCCCCAGCATTTT | CASSHRDNQPQHF | . | TRBV5-6 | once | TRBJ1-5
TGTGCCAGCAGCACCGGGACTGCAGATACGCAGTATTTT | CASSTGTADTQYF | . | TRBV7-2 | . | TRBJ2-3
TGTGCCAGCAGTTACTCTCACAGGAATTCACCCCTCCACTTT | CASSYSHRNSPLHF | . | TRBV6-5 | once | TRBJ1-6
TGTGCCAGCAGCTTAGACTCTTCCTATGGCTACACCTTC | CASSLDSSYGYTF | . | TRBV7-8 | once | TRBJ1-2
TGTGCCAGCAGCGGAGGACAGTCCAATCAGCCCCAGCATTTT | CASSGGQSNQPQHF | . | TRBV9 | . | TRBJ1-5
TGCGCCAGCAGCAAGACAGGGGGGGCTAATGAAAAACTGTTTTTT | CASSKTGGANEKLFF | TRBD1 | TRBV4-3 | . | TRBJ1-4
TGCGCCAGCAGCGGGGAGCTTCAAGAGACCCAGTACTTC | CASSGELQETQYF | . | TRBV5-1 | . | TRBJ2-5
TGCGCCAGCAGCTGGGGCGGGACAGGGTCCTACGAGCAGTACTTC | CASSWGGTGSYEQYF | TRBD1 | TRBV5-1 | few | TRBJ2-7
TGTGCCAGCAGGTCGGGACAGGCAAATGAAAAACTGTTTTTT | CASRSGQANEKLFF | TRBD1 | TRBV28 | . | TRBJ1-4
TGCAGCGTTGTCTCACCCCTACAAGAGACCCAGTACTTC | CSVVSPLQETQYF | . | TRBV29-1 | . | TRBJ2-5
TGTGCCAGCAGCTTAGGGACTAGCGGAAACAATGAGCAGTTCTTC | CASSLGTSGNNEQFF | TRBD2 | TRBV3-1/TRBV3-2 | . | TRBJ2-1
TGTGCCTGGAAAGGGGGCTTTGACACTGAAGCTTTCTTT | CAWKGGFDTEAFF | TRBD1 | TRBV30 | . | TRBJ1-1
TGCGCCAGCAGCCAAGAAACACCAAGACAGGGCTTATTTTCACCCCTCCACTTT | CASSQETPRQGLFSPLHF | TRBD1 | TRBV4-3 | few | TRBJ1-6
TGTGCCAGCAGTTACTCCCGACAGGGGCATGGCTACACCTTC | CASSYSRQGHGYTF | TRBD1 | TRBV6-5 | once | TRBJ1-2
TGTGCCAGCAGCTCCCCGATAGCGGGGGGGACAGATACGCAGTATTTT | CASSSPIAGGTDTQYF | TRBD2 | TRBV7-2 | . | TRBJ2-3
TGTGCCAGCAGGTCATACAGGAACACTGAAGCTTTCTTT | CASRSYRNTEAFF | . | TRBV12-3/TRBV12-4 | . | TRBJ1-1
TGCGCCAGCAGCTTTGATAGACTAACTGCAGCCTACGAGCAGTACTTC | CASSFDRLTAAYEQYF | . | TRBV5-1 | . | TRBJ2-7
TGTGCCAGCAGCTTAGGCCACAGGACAGGGCGGAACACCATATATTTT | CASSLGHRTGRNTIYF | TRBD1 | TRBV11-2 | . | TRBJ1-3
TGCGCCAGCAGCCCGGGACAGGGATCAAGCACAGATACGCAGTATTTT | CASSPGQGSSTDTQYF | TRBD1 | TRBV5-1 | . | TRBJ2-3
TGCGCCAGCAGCCCGAACAGCAACTATGGCTACACCTTC | CASSPNSNYGYTF | . | TRBV5-1 | . | TRBJ1-2
TGTGCCAGCAGGGCAGGGGGCATCTCTGGGGCCAACGTCCTGACTTTC | CASRAGGISGANVLTF | TRBD1 | TRBV9 | . | TRBJ2-6
TGTGCCAGCAGTTTGTCCGGGAGGGCCATATATTTT | CASSLSGRAIYF | . | TRBV12-3/TRBV12-4 | . | TRBJ1-3
TGTGCCAGCAGCGTAGGTCTAGCGGGGATCTACGAGCAGTACTTC | CASSVGLAGIYEQYF | TRBD2 | TRBV9 | once | TRBJ2-7
TGTGCCTGGTCAGGACAGGGAACTGAAAAACTGTTTTTT | CAWSGQGTEKLFF | TRBD1 | TRBV30 | once | TRBJ1-4
TGTGCCAGCAGCTCACTATCGAGAACCCGACAGGGGGGTATGCGGAACACCGGGGAGCTGTTTTTT | CASSSLSRTRQGGMRNTGELFF | TRBD1 | TRBV7-8 | . | TRBJ2-2
TGTGCCAGCAGCCAAGGGCCTTCAGTGAACACTGAAGCTTTCTTT | CASSQGPSVNTEAFF | . | TRBV3-1/TRBV3-2 | once | TRBJ1-1
TGTGCCAGCAGCCTCACTAGCGGGGGGGCCGATGAGCAGTTCTTC | CASSLTSGGADEQFF | TRBD2 | TRBV7-2 | . | TRBJ2-1